The 26 T cell receptor beta chains presented below share a single source sample, sequenced in a study of cytomegalovirus exposure and HLA in healthy donors. The PCR ran on 60 Vbeta and 13 Jbeta primers. Libraries were prepared by immunoSEQ multiplex PCR; TCRdb keeps only in-frame clonotypes and omits some of them. In the table there are some 140,000 clones, roughly 80% of which are singletons. Material: PBMCs. These receptors all come from a woman aged 45 to 65 in good health and CMV-seropositive.

V and J are TRBV27 and TRBJ2-3, with D possibly TRBD2 on 6 matching bases. The CDR3 loop spans 15 amino acids. Trimming shortened V by 4 bases and J by 1 base, and 12 bases separated the two germline ends. CDR1 is MNHEY, CDR2 SMNVEV, per germline (reference sequence). The CDR3 DNA reads as TGTGCCAGCAGTTACGGGGGTTGGGGCACAGATACGCAGTATTTT. The encoded protein is CASSYGGWGTDTQYF.

The chain couples TRBV6-5 to TRBJ1-5; TRBD1 might be the D (5 bases). The germline V and J ends were trimmed by 7 bases and 6 bases, with 13 bases remaining between them. The CDR3 sequence is 13 residues long. Germline CDR1 MNHEY, CDR2 SVGAGI. In DNA, the CDR3 is TGTGCCAGCACCTACGGGGGTGGTCAGCCCCAGCATTTT. Its translation is CASTYGGGQPQHF.

This chain links TRBV6-5 with TRBJ2-7, with D possibly matching TRBD2 (5 bases). This CDR3 region has 13 residues. V lost 0 bases and J 6 bases, leaving 9 bases between the germline ends. Germline CDR1 MNHEY, CDR2 SVGAGI. For the CDR3, the DNA is TGTGCCAGCAGTTACTCGAACCGGGGCGAGCAGTACTTC. It translates to CASSYSNRGEQYF.

This clone turned up a few times. The rearrangement joins TRBV29-1 to TRBJ2-3; 10 nucleotides line up with TRBD1. CDR3 size: 15 residues. Germline CDR1 SQVTM, CDR2 ANQGSEA. The ends lost 6 bases at V and 3 bases at J; junction bases unmatched: 9. This chain's CDR3 is CSVLRQGARTDTQYF. The CDR3 DNA reads as TGCAGCGTCCTTAGACAGGGGGCACGGACAGATACGCAGTATTTT.

The chain combines TRBV9 with TRBJ1-1; 7 nucleotides match TRBD1. Unmatched junction bases numbered 2, after V lost 2 bases and J lost 4 bases. The germline V gene encodes CDR1 SGDLS and CDR2 YYNGEE. CDR3 size: 13 residues. The DNA for the CDR3 is TGTGCCAGCAGCGTGCGACAGGGCACTGAAGCTTTCTTT. This gives the protein CASSVRQGTEAFF.

This chain links TRBV10-3 with TRBJ1-1, with D perhaps matching TRBD1 (6 bases). Trimming removed 10 bases from V and 6 bases from J, with 15 bases in between. The CDR3 is 12 amino acids. Looked up from germline, CDR1 is ENHRY and CDR2 is SYGVKD. CDR3 protein: CATGGGSAEAFF. CDR3 nucleotide sequence: TGTGCCACGGGAGGGGGAAGCGCTGAAGCTTTCTTT.

The rearrangement links TRBV19 to TRBJ2-6, with D uncertain. CDR1 LNHDA and CDR2 SQIVND come from the germline V gene (reference sequence). V was shortened by 4 bases and J by 0 bases, with 4 bases between the two germline ends. The CDR3 is 14 amino acids. CDR3 in DNA: TGTGCCAGTAGTACCCTCTCTGGGGCCAACGTCCTGACTTTC. It specifies CASSTLSGANVLTF.

As for this clone: Germline and junction disagree at one end, which may indicate a read error. This chain joins TRBV7-2 and TRBJ2-1; 9 bases align to TRBD2. The CDR3 totals 14 residues. Per the germline V gene, CDR1 is SGHTA and CDR2 is FQGNSA. CDR3 sequence: CASSLAGQNNEQFF. The CDR3 nucleotides are TGTGCCAGCAGCCTAGCGGGACAGAACAATGAGCAGTTCTTC.

Remarks on this clone: Relative to the germline gene, one junction end is altered; a read error may explain this. This rearrangement joins TRBV9 to TRBJ2-7; D is perhaps TRBD1 (5 bases). Germline V gene sequence: CDR1 SGDLS, CDR2 YYNGEE. CDR3 length equals 14 residues. The CDR3 loop is CASSALGVSHEQYF. CDR3 DNA sequence: TGTGCCAGCAGCGCATTAGGGGTCTCCCACGAGCAGTACTTC.

The V gene is TRBV2, the J gene TRBJ2-7; TRBD2 matches at 8 bases. The V gene's germline CDR1 is SNHLY and CDR2 FYNNEI. V shed 8 bases and J 1 base; nucleotides not matched to a gene: 7. The CDR3 loop spans 14 amino acids. DNA for the CDR3: TGTGCCAGCTTAGGCCTAGCGGGTTCCTACGAGCAGTACTTC. It is translated as CASLGLAGSYEQYF.

This clone appeared a few times. The rearrangement uses TRBV2 and TRBJ2-7; tentative D call: TRBD2 (6 bases). CDR1 and CDR2 (germline): SNHLY, FYNNEI. CDR3 length: 15 residues. V was pared by 5 bases and J by 6 bases, with 20 bases between. CDR3 region: CASSSRGTPVSEQYF. CDR3 nucleotides: TGTGCCAGCAGTTCCCGGGGGACCCCTGTGAGCGAGCAGTACTTC. The whole variable domain, remainder taken from reference TRBV2 and TRBJ2-7, is EPEVTQTPSHQVTQMGQEVILRCVPISNHLYFYWYRQILGQKVEFLVSFYNNEISEKSEIFDDQFSVERPDGSNFTLKIRSTKLEDSAMYFCASSSRGTPVSEQYFGPGTRLTVT.

The chain couples TRBV29-1 to TRBJ2-4; TRBD1 matches at 7 bases. The germline V gene encodes CDR1 SQVTM and CDR2 ANQGSEA. The CDR3 totals 12 residues. V lost 3 bases, J lost 9 bases, and 5 bases stayed unmatched. The CDR3 loop reads CSVDRQGGIQYF. The CDR3 region has the DNA TGCAGCGTTGACCGACAGGGTGGCATTCAGTACTTC.

The V call is TRBV6-1, the J call TRBJ2-5; possibly TRBD2 for D (6 bases). The germline V gene has CDR1 MNHNS and CDR2 SASEGT. The CDR3 is 15 amino acids. V gave up 2 bases and J gave up 5 bases, with 15 bases separating them. The CDR3: CASSESGTARETQYF. The CDR3 DNA is TGTGCCAGCAGTGAATCGGGGACTGCCCGGGAGACCCAGTACTTC.

The chain is built from TRBV4-2 and TRBJ1-6; D not resolved. From germline, CDR1 is LGHNA and CDR2 YNFKEQ. The CDR3 is 16 residues long. The V gene lost 0 bases and the J gene lost 9 bases, with 15 bases spanning the gap. The DNA for the CDR3 is TGTGCCAGCAGCCAAGATTCGGCGGCAGCCTCTTCACCCCTCCACTTT. This translates into CASSQDSAAASSPLHF.

The J gene is TRBJ2-7, the V gene TRBV7-9; 8 nucleotides align to TRBD1. There are 15 residues in the CDR3. CDR1 is SEHNR and CDR2 is FQNEAQ in the germline V gene (reference sequence). Trimming at V came to 1 base and at J to 1 base, leaving 3 bases not matched to a gene. The CDR3 DNA sequence: TGTGCCAGCAGCTTAGGACAGGGGAGGTCCTACGAGCAGTACTTC. It specifies CASSLGQGRSYEQYF.

The chain links TRBV14 to TRBJ1-4; 9 nucleotides agree with TRBD1. V shed 4 bases, J shed 8 bases, and the junction held 2 bases outside the gene matches. Looked up from germline, CDR1 is SGHDN and CDR2 is FVKESK. The CDR3 covers 13 residues. CDR3 region: CASSRGTGEKLFF. The DNA of the CDR3 is TGTGCCAGCAGCCGCGGGACAGGGGAAAAACTGTTTTTT.

The rearrangement joins TRBV28 to TRBJ1-1; no clear D. Trimming took off 9 bases at V and 3 bases at J, with 17 bases between the two ends. CDR1 is MDHEN and CDR2 is SYDVKM in the germline V gene. The CDR3 length is 14 residues. CDR3 amino acids: CASTRRVGYTEAFF. The CDR3 bases are TGTGCCAGTACTCGGAGGGTAGGGTACACTGAAGCTTTCTTT.

This sequence joins TRBV7-2 and TRBJ2-7, with D unclear. Between the trimmed V and J ends, which lost 5 bases and 0 bases, there was a span of 11 bases. Germline loops: CDR1 SGHTA, CDR2 FQGNSA. CDR3 length: 14 amino acids. CDR3 protein: CASSPTASSYEQYF. The CDR3 bases are TGTGCCAGCAGCCCGACCGCTAGCTCCTACGAGCAGTACTTC.

This clone was detected a few times. This rearrangement joins TRBV30 to TRBJ2-7; 9 nucleotides line up with TRBD1. Germline assignment: CDR1 GTSNPN and CDR2 SVGIG (reference sequence). The CDR3 has 13 residues. V lost 3 bases and J lost 5; bases outside the gene matches: 5. CDR3: CAWSRDRADEQYF. The CDR3 bases are TGTGCCTGGAGCCGGGACAGGGCCGACGAGCAGTACTTC.

The rearrangement uses TRBV7-9 and TRBJ2-7, with 7 bases identical to TRBD1. Germline V gene sequence: CDR1 SEHNR, CDR2 FQNEAQ (reference sequence). This CDR3 spans 17 amino acids. Trimming took 0 bases from V and 0 from J; bases not matched to a gene: 8. CDR3 in amino acids: CASSLATSGTASYEQYF. The CDR3 nucleotides read TGTGCCAGCAGCTTAGCGACCTCCGGGACAGCCTCCTACGAGCAGTACTTC. Complete variable domain (other parts from reference TRBV7-9 and TRBJ2-7): DTGVSQNPRHKITKRGQNVTFRCDPISEHNRLYWYRQTLGQGPEFLTYFQNEAQLEKSRLLSDRFSAERPKGSFSTLEIQRTEQGDSAMYLCASSLATSGTASYEQYFGPGTRLTVT.

The chain joins TRBV2 to TRBJ2-1, with 10 nucleotides matching TRBD2. The CDR3 is 14 residues long. The V segment lost 6 bases and the J segment 6 bases; nucleotides outside the gene matches: 5. CDR1 is SNHLY and CDR2 is FYNNEI in the germline V gene. The CDR3 sequence: CASRIAGGTNEQFF. CDR3 nucleotide sequence: TGTGCCAGCAGAATAGCGGGGGGAACCAATGAGCAGTTCTTC.

In DNA, the CDR3 is TGTGCCACCAGCACCTCTGTGGACAGGAGTTACGAGCAGTACTTC. Amino acids: CATSTSVDRSYEQYF. The chain recombines TRBV15 with TRBJ2-7; 7 bases map to TRBD1. CDR1 LNHNV and CDR2 YYDKDF come from the germline V gene (reference sequence). The CDR3 is made up of 15 amino acids. Trimming removed 4 bases from V and 4 bases from J; junction bases left unmatched: 10. Based on the CDR3 plus reference TRBV15 and TRBJ2-7, the full variable domain is DAMVIQNPRYQVTQFGKPVTLSCSQTLNHNVMYWYQQKSSQAPKLLFHYYDKDFNNEADTPDNFQSRRPNTSFCFLDIRSPGLGDTAMYLCATSTSVDRSYEQYFGPGTRLTVT.

V gene TRBV6-1 combines with J gene TRBJ2-5; 9 bases are shared with TRBD1. Germline values: CDR1 MNHNS, CDR2 SASEGT. This CDR3 is 13 amino acids long. Unmatched junction bases numbered 6, after V lost 8 bases and J lost 5 bases. The CDR3 DNA is TGTGCCAGCGGAGGGACAGGGTGGGAGACCCAGTACTTC. This sequence encodes CASGGTGWETQYF.

The chain links TRBV5-1 to TRBJ2-7, with 8 bases fitting TRBD1. Germline CDR1 and CDR2: SGHRS and YFSETQ. Germline trimming cut 2 bases from V and 5 bases from J; bases unmatched to any gene: 6. This CDR3 comprises 14 residues. The CDR3 sequence is CASSLDRGGDEQYF. The DNA for the CDR3 is TGCGCCAGCAGCTTAGACAGGGGTGGTGACGAGCAGTACTTC.

The rearrangement uses TRBV7-9 and TRBJ2-5; 7 bases agree with TRBD1. Germline lookup yields CDR1 SEHNR and CDR2 FQNEAQ (reference sequence). Germline trimming cut 5 bases from V and 6 bases from J; bases unmatched to any gene: 21. CDR3 size: 18 residues. CDR3 loop: CASSAPIRDSFLGKTQYF. CDR3 sequence (DNA): TGTGCCAGCAGCGCCCCGATCCGGGACAGCTTTCTGGGAAAGACCCAGTACTTC.

The chain recombines TRBV5-4 with TRBJ2-5, with TRBD1 matching over 9 bases. Germline CDR1 reads SGHNT; CDR2 reads YYREEE (reference sequence). The CDR3 is 15 amino acids. The V segment lost 4 bases and the J segment 2 bases; nucleotides outside the gene matches: 6. CDR3 region: CASSPGQGPQETQYF. CDR3 DNA: TGTGCCAGCAGCCCTGGACAGGGGCCTCAAGAGACCCAGTACTTC.